This T cell receptor (beta chain) came from a study of cytomegalovirus exposure and HLA in healthy donors. Vbeta (60) and Jbeta (13) primers were used in the PCR. Sequencing was performed with immunoSEQ multiplex PCR; in TCRdb, only in-frame clones are kept and a portion is missing. This sample has around 70,000 clones, with approximately 80% found just once. This CDR3 has 15 residues. Per the germline V gene, CDR1 is MGHDK and CDR2 is SYGVNS. Unmatched junction bases numbered 7, after V lost 2 bases and J lost 7 bases. The J gene is TRBJ2-2, the V gene TRBV25-1; 7 bases align to TRBD1. The sequenced material came from PBMCs. This TCR was recovered from a woman aged 40 to 49 in good health and CMV-seropositive. The CDR3 nucleotides are TGTGCCAGCAGTGAAGTCCAGGGGGAAATCGGGGAGCTGTTTTTT. Amino acids: CASSEVQGEIGELFF.